These T cell receptor beta chains were read from a single sample in a study of CDR3 diversity in severe acne. From the PCR reads, TCRdb called clonotypes with MiXCR, one entry per CDR3 protein. Of about 85,000 distinct CDR3 sequences listed, 45% to 50% were seen once; the top ten hold around 9.1%. The sample taken for sequencing was blood. These receptors came from a male donor in good health, serving as a control. Each CDR3 is given with its conserved first and last residue. A D gene is named only where the DNA matches it firmly. Some rows mark clone size as missing; the rest say once, few, many or name a class of expanded clone.

>TRBD1|TRBJ1-1|-|TRBV19
TGTGCCAGTAGTACCACAGGGGCGCGATTCTCTGAAGCTTTCTTT
CASSTTGARFSEAFF
>-|TRBJ2-7|few|TRBV11-2
TGTGCCAGCAGTCCTATCCTGCGGTACTACGAGCAGTACTTC
CASSPILRYYEQYF
>TRBD1|TRBJ2-7|few|TRBV20-1
TGCAGTGCTAGGGGGACAGCACTATTCGAGCAGTACTTC
CSARGTALFEQYF
>-|TRBJ1-1|many|TRBV12-3/TRBV12-4
TGTGCCAGCAGTTTAGAGAGGAACACTGAAGCTTTCTTT
CASSLERNTEAFF
>-|TRBJ1-5|-|TRBV10-3
TGTGCCATCAGTGGGGACCTTAGCAATCAGCCCCAGCATTTT
CAISGDLSNQPQHF
>-|TRBJ1-2|few|TRBV28
TGTGCCAGCAGTCCGGTCCAAAACTATGGCTACACCTTC
CASSPVQNYGYTF
>-|TRBJ2-6|many|TRBV9
TGTGCCAGCAGCGTAGACAAGGGTAACTCTGGGGCCAACGTCCTGACTTTC
CASSVDKGNSGANVLTF
>-|TRBJ1-1|many|TRBV6-8
TGTGCCAGCAGTATACAGGCTTTCTTT
CASSIQAFF
>-|TRBJ2-3|medium-sized|TRBV24-1
TGTGCCACCAGTGAAACGGGAGAGCGCACAGATACGCAGTATTTT
CATSETGERTDTQYF
>-|TRBJ1-1|medium-sized|TRBV7-3
TGTGCCAGCAGCCCCGACGGCAGGGGAGACACTGAAGCTTTCTTT
CASSPDGRGDTEAFF
>-|TRBJ2-3|many|TRBV20-1
TGCAGTGCTAGGCCTTCATCTGGGGCAGATACGCAGTATTTT
CSARPSSGADTQYF
>TRBD1|TRBJ2-7|many|TRBV18
TGTGCCAGCTCCTCCAGGGGGCGAAGACTCTACGAGCAGTACTTC
CASSSRGRRLYEQYF
>TRBD2|TRBJ2-7|-|TRBV4-1
TGCGCCAGCAGCCACCGACTAGCGGGAGGGTACGAGCAGTACTTC
CASSHRLAGGYEQYF
>TRBD2|TRBJ2-3|-|TRBV20-1
TGCAGTGCTAGATTCGGGGGGACTAGCACAGATACGCAGTATTTT
CSARFGGTSTDTQYF
>TRBD1|TRBJ2-7|-|TRBV2
TGTGCCAGCAGGCGACAGGGTAGGGTAGCGACCGCCTACGAGCAGTACTTC
CASRRQGRVATAYEQYF
>-|TRBJ2-3|-|TRBV20-1
TGCAGTGCCCGGTGGGGGCCAAGCACAGATACGCAGTATTTT
CSARWGPSTDTQYF
>TRBD2|TRBJ2-3|-|TRBV24-1
TGTGCCACCAGGACTAGCGGCACAGATACGCAGTATTTT
CATRTSGTDTQYF
>TRBD2|TRBJ2-6|many|TRBV5-8
TGTGCCAGCAGCTCGCGGGAGGACTTTAGCTCTGGGGCCAACGTCCTGACTTTC
CASSSREDFSSGANVLTF
>-|TRBJ2-6|-|TRBV12-3/TRBV12-4
TGTGCCAGCAGTTTCTCAGGGTCTGGGACCAACGTCCTGACTTTC
CASSFSGSGTNVLTF
>TRBD1|TRBJ2-1|many|TRBV11-2
TGTGCCAGCAGCTCATCGACAGGGGCCTACAATGAGCAGTTCTTC
CASSSSTGAYNEQFF
>-|TRBJ2-2|-|TRBV20-1
TGCAGTGCCCACCCCGGGACTTGGAGCTCCTACGAGCTGTTTTTT
CSAHPGTWSSYELFF
>TRBD1|TRBJ1-4|-|TRBV15
TGTGCCACCAGCAGGGGACAGGGGAAGGCTAATGAAAAACTGTTTTTT
CATSRGQGKANEKLFF
>TRBD2|TRBJ2-7|-|TRBV20-1
TGCAGTGCTACCTCTAGCGGGAGCGGGTCCTACGAGCGGTACTTC
CSATSSGSGSYERYF
>-|TRBJ2-2|few|TRBV24-1
TGTGCCACCACGGCAGGCCCGAACACCGGGGAGCTGTTTTTT
CATTAGPNTGELFF
>TRBD2|TRBJ2-1|-|TRBV20-1
TGCAGTGCTACAGGACTAGCGGGACACTACAATGAGCAGTTCTTC
CSATGLAGHYNEQFF
>-|TRBJ1-3|-|TRBV6-1
TGTGCCAGCAATAGAGCCAATGGAAACACCATATATTTT
CASNRANGNTIYF
>-|TRBJ1-4|-|TRBV2
TGTGCCAGCAGTGAAATCCGTAATGAAAAACTGTTTTTT
CASSEIRNEKLFF
>TRBD2|TRBJ2-7|medium-sized|TRBV10-3
TGTGCCATAGGTAGCGGGATCGAGCAGTACTTC
CAIGSGIEQYF
>-|TRBJ2-3|medium-sized|TRBV9
TGTGCCAGCAGCCCCCGGCCGAGCATAGATACGCAGTATTTT
CASSPRPSIDTQYF
>TRBD2|TRBJ2-1|few|TRBV6-2/TRBV6-3
TGTGCCAGCAGTTACTCGAAGCGGGGTCTATACAATGAGCAGTTCTTC
CASSYSKRGLYNEQFF
>TRBD1|TRBJ1-4|many|TRBV10-3
TGTGCCTCCGGACAGGGGGGACATGAAAAACTGTTTTTT
CASGQGGHEKLFF
>TRBD1|TRBJ1-5|few|TRBV7-2
TGTGCCAGCAGCCGGACAGGGGGCGGTCAGCCCCAGCATTTT
CASSRTGGGQPQHF
>TRBD1|TRBJ2-2|-|TRBV4-2
TGTGCCAGCAGCCAAGAACAGGGGGCGCTGGGCACCGGGGAGCTGTTTTTT
CASSQEQGALGTGELFF
>TRBD2|TRBJ2-5|-|TRBV20-1
TGCAGTGCTATTCACGTCGGGGGGGGTCCGTTC
CSAIHVGGGPF
>TRBD2|TRBJ2-7|medium-sized|TRBV4-2
TGTGCCAGCAGCCAAGTGACGGGAGGGCATTACGAGCAGTACTTC
CASSQVTGGHYEQYF
>TRBD1|TRBJ1-1|few|TRBV29-1
TGCAGCGGGGGGACAGGGGTTGAAGCTTTCTTT
CSGGTGVEAFF
>-|TRBJ1-1|-|TRBV6-6
TGTGCCATCAGTGATCGCGCAGGCGGCACTGAAGCTTTCTTT
CAISDRAGGTEAFF
>TRBD1|TRBJ2-7|medium-sized|TRBV5-1
TGCGCCAGCAGCTCTTCCCCGGGACAGGGGTACGAGCAGTACTTC
CASSSSPGQGYEQYF
>-|TRBJ2-1|-|TRBV6-6
TGTGCCAGCAGCTCACCGGGGTTGGGTTACAATGAGCAGTTCTTC
CASSSPGLGYNEQFF
>TRBD1|TRBJ1-2|few|TRBV2
TGTGCCAGCAGTGCCCTACCCGGGACAGGGGGTGGCTACACCTTC
CASSALPGTGGGYTF
>-|TRBJ1-1|-|TRBV29-1
TGCAGCGTGCAAGTCTGGAACACTGAAGCTTTCTTT
CSVQVWNTEAFF
>-|TRBJ1-1|once|TRBV10-1
TGCGCCAGCAGTGACACAACCGCGAACACTGAGGCTTTCTTT
CASSDTTANTEAFF
>-|TRBJ1-2|medium-sized|TRBV4-1
TGCGCCAGCAGCCAAGCCCATGGCTATGGCTACACCTTC
CASSQAHGYGYTF
>-|TRBJ1-2|once|TRBV12-3/TRBV12-4
TGTGCCATCCAGTTTCGGTGGCGCGGCTACACCTTC
CAIQFRWRGYTF
>TRBD1|TRBJ2-5|-|TRBV7-6
TGTGCCAGCAGCGTACCGGGACAGGGCGGGCAAGAGACCCAGTACTTC
CASSVPGQGGQETQYF
>-|TRBJ1-2|few|TRBV4-2
TGTGCCAGCAGCTTGGGGTTGACAGGCCTTAGGCATGGCTACACCTTC
CASSLGLTGLRHGYTF
>-|TRBJ2-5|few|TRBV20-1
TGCAGTGCTAGCACGGGGAAAGAGACCCAGTACTTC
CSASTGKETQYF
>TRBD1|TRBJ2-4|-|TRBV28
TGTGCCAGCAGTTTCCCCTTCCAGACACAGGGGTACGCTAACATTCAGTACTTC
CASSFPFQTQGYANIQYF
>-|TRBJ2-7|many|TRBV10-1
TGCGCCAGCAGTGAGTTAGGCAGGGAATACGAGCAGTACTTC
CASSELGREYEQYF
>TRBD1|TRBJ2-7|-|TRBV29-1
TGCAGCGCACGGGACAGACCCCTTGGAGAGCAGTACTTC
CSARDRPLGEQYF
>-|TRBJ2-7|once|TRBV2
TGTGCCAGCAGTGACTTGGGGCAGCAGTACTTC
CASSDLGQQYF
>TRBD1|TRBJ1-5|-|TRBV6-7
TGTGCCAGCAGTACCACCGGGACAGGGGGTCAGCCCCAGCATTTT
CASSTTGTGGQPQHF
>TRBD2|TRBJ2-6|-|TRBV6-5
TGTGCCAGCAGTTACTCGGGAGGGTTTTTCTCTGGGGCCAACGTCCTGACTTTC
CASSYSGGFFSGANVLTF
>-|TRBJ1-1|-|TRBV5-1
TGCGCCAGCAGCTTGGAGTCAGACACTGAAGCTTTCTTT
CASSLESDTEAFF
>-|TRBJ1-2|many|TRBV24-1
TGTGCCACCAGGAGTGCGGAAACGCCGGATGGCTACACCTTC
CATRSAETPDGYTF
>TRBD2|TRBJ2-7|-|TRBV5-4
TGTGCCAGCAGCCCGTCGGCTAGCGGGAGCCACGAGCAGTACTTC
CASSPSASGSHEQYF
>TRBD1|TRBJ2-7|-|TRBV27
TGTGCCAGCAATAATCCCGACAGGGGAACCGAGCAGTACTTC
CASNNPDRGTEQYF